The clone carrying this TCR beta chain was observed a few times. Its antigen is currently unknown. The sample originates from a study of T-cell memory formation after mild COVID-19. Study details: Clustering of TCRs was largely donor specific. Notes on the study in general: Researchers report contracting CD4+ clones mostly in CM and EM, with CD8+ clones in EMRA. There were some responding clones in pre-infection memory, which suggested that cross-reactive memory had joined.

Germline V lookup: CDR1 SGHTA, CDR2 FQGNSA. The CDR3 has 15 residues. V lost 3 bases and J lost 4; bases outside the gene matches: 6. TCRdb processed the 5' RACE reads anew with MiXCR; each CDR3 protein has one entry. The sample yields 280,000 or so distinct CDR3 sequences, over 7% seen once. This receptor was taken from a man younger than 30 who had mild COVID-19 (a few samples of this study predate the infection). Cell type and time point are not known. This chain uses TRBV7-2 with TRBJ1-5, with 7 bases matching TRBD1. Input material: PBMCs or a T cell subset sorted from them (not recorded which). The CDR3 bases are TGTGCCAGCAGCTTTTCGGGACAGACTAATCAGCCCCAGCATTTT. It codes for CASSFSGQTNQPQHF.